What follows are 11 T cell receptor beta chains derived from one specimen sequenced in a study of post-analysis software for immune sequencing data. Points from the study as a whole: There were roughly five TRBV segments more frequent in patients than controls, and TRBV5-6, TRBV5-1 and TRBV20-1 were among them.

Unique molecular identifiers were built into the TCR beta cDNA libraries. TCRdb re-analysed the PCR reads in MiXCR, keeping a single row per CDR3 protein. The sample lists hundreds of thousands of distinct CDR3 sequences, about 60% occurring once. No cognate antigen is known for these TCRs. Sequencing was performed on blood. The receptors here all came from a girl aged 2-15 years with multiple sclerosis.

The J gene is TRBJ1-3, the V gene TRBV4-2; 7 nucleotides match TRBD1. J was trimmed by 6 bases and V by 3 bases; bases with no gene match: 11. Germline lookup yields CDR1 LGHNA and CDR2 YNFKEQ. This CDR3 spans 16 amino acids. The CDR3 coding sequence is TGTGCCAGCAGCCAGGACGAAGGACAGGCTTTAAACACCATATATTTT. Its protein is CASSQDEGQALNTIYF.

The CDR3 loop is CSVRQRGLRNEQFF. The DNA for the CDR3 is TGCAGCGTCCGACAGAGGGGGCTAAGGAATGAGCAGTTCTTC. The rearrangement joins TRBV29-1 to TRBJ2-1; 7 bases are shared with TRBD1. CDR3 size: 14 residues. With V trimmed by 6 bases and J by 7 bases, 12 bases remained unmatched. The germline CDR1 and CDR2 sequences are SQVTM and ANQGSEA.

V is TRBV30 and J is TRBJ2-3; 7 positions match TRBD1. Trimming cost V 4 bases and J 0 bases; bases outside gene matches: 4. The CDR3 has 14 amino acids. CDR1 is GTSNPN, CDR2 SVGIG, per germline (reference sequence). CDR3 in DNA: TGTGCCTGGAACCCGGGACAGAGCACAGATACGCAGTATTTT. This gives the protein CAWNPGQSTDTQYF. The full variable domain, in which reference TRBV30 and TRBJ2-3 provide the parts outside the CDR3, is SQTIHQWPATLVQPVGSPLSLECTVEGTSNPNLYWYRQAAGRGLQLLFYSVGIGQISSEVPQNLSASRPQDRQFILSSKKLLLSDSGFYLCAWNPGQSTDTQYFGPGTRLTVL.

The chain uses TRBV20-1 and TRBJ2-5; D remains unclear. V was trimmed by 3 bases and J by 3 bases, leaving 5 bases between them. Looked up from germline, CDR1 is DFQATT and CDR2 is SNEGSKA (reference sequence). This CDR3 comprises 11 residues. CDR3 nucleotides: TGCAGTGCTAGGGGTAAAGAGACCCAGTACTTC. Its protein product is CSARGKETQYF.

The rearrangement links TRBV11-2 to TRBJ2-3; TRBD2 matches 11 bases. The germline V gene has CDR1 SGHAT and CDR2 FQNNGV. The CDR3 loop spans 16 amino acids. With 1 base clipped from V and 4 bases from J, the junction kept 4 bases outside the gene matches. CDR3 nucleotide sequence: TGTGCCAGCAGCTTAGGAACTAGCGGGGGCCCAGATACGCAGTATTTT. Protein: CASSLGTSGGPDTQYF.

Remarks on this clonotype: At one boundary the junction diverges from the germline segment, which might be a read error. This chain connects TRBV12-3 or TRBV12-4 to TRBJ2-7, with a weak D call TRBD2 (6 bases). The CDR3 consists of 15 residues. CDR3 sequence reads: CAGSFSTRLAYEQYF. CDR3 DNA: TGTGCCGGCAGTTTCTCGACTAGACTCGCCTACGAGCAGTACTTC.

This rearrangement joins TRBV12-3 or TRBV12-4 to TRBJ1-2; D is undetermined. The CDR3 runs to 12 residues. V was shortened by 4 bases and J by 8 bases, with 11 bases between the two germline ends. For the CDR3, the DNA is TGTGCCAGCAGTTCCCGACCGCTCGGCTACACCTTC. As protein: CASSSRPLGYTF.

V and J are TRBV12-3 or TRBV12-4 and TRBJ2-1; TRBD1 aligns across 9 bases. This CDR3 spans 14 amino acids. V was clipped by 7 bases and J by 2 bases; unmatched bases: 3. In DNA, the CDR3 is TGTGCCAGCAAAGGGACAGGGACCTACAATGAGCAGTTCTTC. It translates to CASKGTGTYNEQFF.

The V and J genes are TRBV15 and TRBJ2-3, with TRBD2 matching over 7 bases. V lost 0 bases to trimming and J lost 6 bases; unmatched junction nucleotides: 9. This CDR3 spans 16 amino acids. The V gene's germline CDR1 is LNHNV and CDR2 YYDKDF (reference sequence). This chain's CDR3 is CATSREEAGNGDTQYF. CDR3 in DNA: TGTGCCACCAGCAGAGAGGAAGCGGGGAACGGGGATACGCAGTATTTT.

This CDR3 is CASSSRGGVGQETQYF. The CDR3 DNA sequence: TGTGCCAGCAGCTCTAGGGGGGGAGTGGGTCAAGAGACCCAGTACTTC. The rearrangement uses TRBV7-2 and TRBJ2-5, with a possible D match to TRBD2 (7 bases). V dropped 4 bases and J dropped 2 bases, with 17 bases sitting between them. The CDR3 runs to 16 residues. Germline loops: CDR1 SGHTA, CDR2 FQGNSA.

This clonotype was recorded a few times. The chain combines TRBV20-1 with TRBJ2-5; D is unresolved. This CDR3 spans 12 amino acids. CDR1 is DFQATT and CDR2 is SNEGSKA in the germline V gene (reference sequence). Trimming left V 4 bases short and J 4 bases short, with 10 bases between. In DNA, the CDR3 is TGCAGTGCTAATGACATGGGAGAGACCCAGTACTTC. It is translated as CSANDMGETQYF.